At least ten counts were recorded for the clone carrying this TCR beta chain. This sample is drawn from a study of patients and donors after allogeneic stem cell transplantation. TCRdb used MiXCR to reprocess the RT-PCR reads, holding one entry per CDR3 protein. The table lists about 960,000 distinct CDR3 sequences, 18% of them singletons, with 5% to 6.5% in the top ten. The V end lost 7 bases, the J end lost 6 bases, and 16 bases lay between the germline ends. The CDR3 loop spans 14 amino acids. The chain has TRBV12-3 or TRBV12-4 and TRBJ1-5, with D possibly TRBD1 on 5 matching bases. This sequence was found in a human donor who was either an allogeneic HSCT recipient or a stem cell or donor lymphocyte infusion donor (not recorded which). It is not recorded whose cells these are; they may come from a transplant donor. Sequenced: blood, either unsorted or a sorted T cell fraction (not recorded which). The CDR3 DNA sequence: TGTGCCAGCACCCTCCGATCAGGGCGTCAGCCCCAGCATTTT. Protein sequence: CASTLRSGRQPQHF.